Sequencing of this TCR beta chain was carried out in a study of blood T cells in healthy people across ages. A second PCR, run for roughly 7 to 11 cycles, used a sample-barcoded 5' primer plus a J-beta primer mix. In TCRdb, the 5' RACE reads were re-called with MiXCR into one record per CDR3 protein. Among 600,000 or so distinct CDR3 sequences listed, less than 35% were seen once. This CDR3 has 15 amino acids. The germline CDR1 and CDR2 sequences are MNHEY and SVGEGT. On this clonotype: A much larger clone differs by one base, so this may be a read error.

Input material: blood. The chain combines TRBV6-2 or TRBV6-3 with TRBJ1-1; D is uncertain. The sequence was obtained from a woman over 75 in good health. In nucleotides, the CDR3 is TGTGCCGGCAGTGTCGCTCTTTGGCAAAACACTGAAGCTTTCTTT. It translates to CAGSVALWQNTEAFF.